The 3 T cell receptor beta chains in this list originate from one sample, sequenced in a study of CD8+CD57+ T cells in acquired aplastic anemia. Profiles of TCR beta VDJ and CDR3 were generated from a genomic DNA template. TCRdb analysed the reads with MiXCR anew, one entry per CDR3 protein. The data show about 420,000 distinct CDR3 sequences, with 65% to 75% seen just once and 4% held by the top ten. Sequenced sample: sorted CD4+, CD8+, or CD8+CD57+ T cells (not recorded which) from PBMCs. The receptors shown here come from a human donor in good health, serving as a control.

Details on this clonotype: One end of the junction varies from germline; a read error may be responsible. The chain is built from TRBV12-3 or TRBV12-4 and TRBJ1-6; a possible D gene is TRBD1 (6 bases). The length of the CDR3 is 14 residues. The CDR3 DNA is TGTGTCAGCAGGGCGACTGAGGGGGATTCACCCCTCCACTTT. Protein sequence: CVSRATEGDSPLHF.

This clonotype was counted many times. The rearrangement uses TRBV19 and TRBJ2-2; TRBD2 is a possible D gene (6 bases). The CDR3 is 16 amino acids. The V and J ends lost 10 bases and 1 base respectively, with 19 bases between them. The germline gives CDR1 LNHDA, CDR2 SQIVND (reference sequence). The CDR3 loop is CATRVLGSGNTGELFF. The DNA of the CDR3 is TGTGCCACGCGGGTTCTTGGTAGCGGGAACACCGGGGAGCTGTTTTTT.

This clonotype was counted at least ten times. The rearrangement links TRBV5-1 to TRBJ1-4; D is uncertain. In germline, CDR1 is SGHRS, CDR2 YFSETQ. The CDR3 loop spans 14 amino acids. Deletions cut 2 bases from V and 0 bases from J, with 5 bases between. CDR3 coding DNA: TGCGCCAGCAGCTTAGATGCAACTAATGAAAAACTGTTTTTT. This encodes CASSLDATNEKLFF.